This T cell receptor (beta chain) is drawn from a study of preoperative IRX-2 immunotherapy in early breast cancer. Trimming cost V 6 bases and J 1 base, with 7 bases left between them. CDR1 and CDR2 from the germline V gene are SQVTM and ANQGSEA. The CDR3 has 12 residues. Treatment specified: preoperative locoregional IRX-2 cytokine immunotherapy. This phase Ib study tested locoregional IRX-2 cytokine immunotherapy given before surgery. Data came from immunoSEQ multiplex PCR; TCRdb stores just in-frame clones and leaves some out. The repertoire holds approximately 98,000 clones, about nine tenths seen once, with around 2.1% in the top ten.

The input for sequencing was tumor tissue, taken after IRX-2 immunotherapy. The source is a human donor with breast cancer. The chain has TRBV29-1 and TRBJ1-5, with D possibly matching TRBD1 (6 bases). The CDR3 DNA sequence: TGCAGCGTCAGGGGAAGCAATCAGCCCCAGCATTTT. Translated, it gives CSVRGSNQPQHF.